The 5 T cell receptor beta chains given below trace back to one sample, sequenced in a study of T cell repertoires in cytomegalovirus infection. TCRdb processed the reads anew with MiXCR; each CDR3 protein has one entry. The sample lists approximately 700,000 distinct CDR3 sequences, 35% to 40% occurring once. Sequenced material: PBMCs. Receptors were obtained from a human donor in good health (CMV status not recorded). Some clones in this sample may be carry-over from other donors' samples.

Of note for this clonotype: A read error is likely, as this CDR3 ends without the conserved phenylalanine or tryptophan. This rearrangement joins TRBV4-1 to TRBJ1-5; TRBD1 matches 7 bases. The V gene end was trimmed by 4 bases and the J gene end by 3 bases; junction bases not matched to a gene: 18. This CDR3 contains 19 residues. Germline V lookup: CDR1 MGHRA, CDR2 YSYEKL. The CDR3, as DNA: TGCGCCAGCAGCCCAAGAACGGTTAGAGGGACAGCTGACAATCAGCCCCAGCATTTG. Amino acid sequence: CASSPRTVRGTADNQPQHL.

The chain employs TRBV24-1 and TRBJ2-1; D is undetermined. Germline CDR1 and CDR2: KGHDR and SFDVKD. This CDR3 comprises 17 residues. V was pared by 4 bases and J by 0 bases, with 15 bases between. CDR3 bases: TGTGCCACCAGTGACTATACTCGCCCCAGCTCCTACAATGAGCAGTTCTTC. Translated: CATSDYTRPSSYNEQFF.

This clonotype came up a few times. The V and J genes are TRBV7-9 and TRBJ2-2; D is possibly TRBD1 (5 bases). V lost 2 bases and J 4 bases, leaving 8 bases between the germline ends. Germline CDR1 is SEHNR and CDR2 is FQNEAQ (reference sequence). CDR3 length: 14 amino acids. CDR3 DNA: TGTGCCAGCAGCTTACAGGGCCGCACCGGGGAGCTGTTTTTT. This codes for CASSLQGRTGELFF. The whole variable domain, remainder taken from reference TRBV7-9 and TRBJ2-2, is DTGVSQNPRHKITKRGQNVTFRCDPISEHNRLYWYRQTLGQGPEFLTYFQNEAQLEKSRLLSDRFSAERPKGSFSTLEIQRTEQGDSAMYLCASSLQGRTGELFFGEGSRLTVL.

This clonotype showed up just a few times. The rearrangement joins TRBV20-1 to TRBJ1-2; 9 nucleotides align to TRBD1. V dropped 2 bases and J dropped 3; count of bases not matched to a gene: 13. CDR1 DFQATT and CDR2 SNEGSKA come from the germline V gene (reference sequence). There are 17 residues in the CDR3. The CDR3 DNA reads as TGCAGTGCTAGACCTAACCCGGGACAGGGAGGCGACTATGGCTACACCTTC. Translating it yields CSARPNPGQGGDYGYTF.

The J gene is TRBJ2-1, the V gene TRBV6-1; weak D call: TRBD2 (6 bases). The germline V gene encodes CDR1 MNHNS and CDR2 SASEGT. The length of the CDR3 is 15 residues. Deletions cut 0 bases from V and 8 bases from J, with 14 bases between. CDR3 sequence reads: CASSEAGLGGHEQFF. The CDR3, as DNA: TGTGCCAGCAGTGAAGCGGGATTGGGAGGCCATGAGCAGTTCTTC.